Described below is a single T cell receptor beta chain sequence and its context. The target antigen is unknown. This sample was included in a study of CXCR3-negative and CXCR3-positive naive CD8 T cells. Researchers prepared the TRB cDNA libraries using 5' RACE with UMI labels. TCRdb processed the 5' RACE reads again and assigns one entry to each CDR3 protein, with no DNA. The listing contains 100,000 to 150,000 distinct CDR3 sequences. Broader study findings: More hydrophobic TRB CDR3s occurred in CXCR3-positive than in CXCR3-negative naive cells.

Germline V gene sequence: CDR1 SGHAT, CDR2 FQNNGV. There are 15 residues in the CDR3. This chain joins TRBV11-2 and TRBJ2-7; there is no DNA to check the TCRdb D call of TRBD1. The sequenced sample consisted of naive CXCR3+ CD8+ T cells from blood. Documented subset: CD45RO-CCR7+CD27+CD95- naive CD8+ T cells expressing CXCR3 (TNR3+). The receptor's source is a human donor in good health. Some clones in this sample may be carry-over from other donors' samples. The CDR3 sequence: CASSSGQGFPGGQYF.